The entry below gives a single TCR beta chain sequence along with its context. Its antigen is unidentified. Measured with immunoSEQ multiplex PCR; TCRdb has only the in-frame clones, and not every one. The sample includes 100,000 to 150,000 clones, approximately 90% of them seen just once. This specimen belongs to a study of radiotherapy plus CTLA-4 blockade in lung cancer. Points from the study as a whole: TCR clones from tumors expanded in blood after radiotherapy plus ipilimumab. The authors reported that early blood T cell clone dynamics, with interferon-beta, best predicted response.

Germline CDR1 is SGHTA and CDR2 is FQGTGA. The CDR3 sequence is 13 residues long. Trimming removed 2 bases at V and 5 bases at J, with 9 bases between. Focal radiation and CTLA-4 blockade (ipilimumab) were tested in chemo-refractory metastatic non-small-cell lung cancer patients. The sequenced sample was peripheral blood, obtained from a patient treated with radiotherapy plus ipilimumab. The J gene is TRBJ2-5, the V gene TRBV7-3, with D maybe TRBD1 (5 bases). The sequence was obtained from a human donor with non-small cell lung cancer that progressed on radiotherapy plus ipilimumab. CDR3 in amino acids: CASSLGARETQYF. Written as DNA, the CDR3 is TGTGCCAGCAGCTTAGGGGCGAGGGAGACCCAGTACTTC.